Listed below are T cell receptor beta chains from one sample, sequenced in a study of radiation and T cells in renal cell carcinoma. The assay was immunoSEQ multiplex PCR, and TCRdb's table has in-frame clones only and misses some. This table has some 50,000 clones, 83% appearing once. The sample in question was blood, obtained from a patient whose treatment included radiotherapy and nephrectomy. All receptors come from an older woman with renal cell carcinoma. CDR3s include the opening cysteine and the closing phenylalanine or tryptophan. D genes are given only for firm matches. Clone size is not always given. Where it is, it says once, few, many or a class for expanded clones.

TRBV5-4	15	NA	TRBJ2-1	NA	TGTGCCAGCAGCTTGTCGGGGGGCTTCTACAATGAGCAGTTCTTC	CASSLSGGFYNEQFF
TRBV5-1	17	TRBD2	TRBJ2-3	NA	TGCGCCAGCAGCGCGGGACTAGCGGGGGGCGTATCAGATACGCAGTATTTT	CASSAGLAGGVSDTQYF
TRBV5-6	15	TRBD1	TRBJ2-7	NA	TGTGCCAGCAGCTTGGCCGGGACAGGGAACTACGAGCAGTACTTC	CASSLAGTGNYEQYF
TRBV14	14	NA	TRBJ2-2	few	TGTGCCAGCAGCCAAGAGGTTAAGACCGGGGAGCTGTTTTTT	CASSQEVKTGELFF
TRBV7-9	17	TRBD2	TRBJ2-2	NA	TGTGCCAGCAGCCCCCAGACTAGCGGGGGGGTCGTCGGGGAGCTGTTTTTT	CASSPQTSGGVVGELFF
TRBV9	14	NA	TRBJ2-3	few	TGTGCCAGCAGCGTAGCCGCGTTGCAAGATACGCAGTATTTT	CASSVAALQDTQYF
TRBV7-6	13	NA	TRBJ1-1	few	TGTGCCAGCAGCGCCGACACGAACACTGAAGCTTTCTTT	CASSADTNTEAFF
TRBV4-1	15	NA	TRBJ1-2	NA	TGCGCCAGCAGCCAAGCGCGGGGTGGGGACTATGGCTACACCTTC	CASSQARGGDYGYTF
TRBV19	13	NA	TRBJ1-2	once	TGTGCCAGTAGTATTGGTACTGACTATGGCTACACCTTC	CASSIGTDYGYTF
TRBV19	16	NA	TRBJ2-5	NA	TGTGCCAGTAGTGCCTCCGGGACAACTACACAAGAGACCCAGTACTTC	CASSASGTTTQETQYF
TRBV7-6	12	NA	TRBJ2-1	once	TGTGCCAGCAGCTTAGAGGACAATGAGCAGTTCTTC	CASSLEDNEQFF
TRBV2	16	NA	TRBJ1-5	NA	TGTGCCAGCAGTGCTCCAGGGGCGGCCTCCAATCAGCCCCAGCATTTT	CASSAPGAASNQPQHF
TRBV19	14	NA	TRBJ2-3	NA	TGTGCCAGTAGTCGGGTGGGGAGCGGGGATACGCAGTATTTT	CASSRVGSGDTQYF
TRBV7-9	14	TRBD1	TRBJ2-5	few	TGTGCCAGCAGCCGATTAGGGGGCGCGGAGACCCAGTACTTC	CASSRLGGAETQYF
TRBV11-2	13	NA	TRBJ2-7	NA	TGTGCCAGCAGCCCTCAGCTGGCCTCCGAGCAGTACTTC	CASSPQLASEQYF
TRBV2	17	TRBD2	TRBJ2-1	NA	TGTGCCAGCAGTGGTGGGACTAGCGGGGGGTGGGGCAATGAGCAGTTCTTC	CASSGGTSGGWGNEQFF
TRBV4-2	15	NA	TRBJ2-7	NA	TGTGCCAGCAGCCAAGATCGGGGGTTCTCCTACGAGCAGTACTTC	CASSQDRGFSYEQYF
TRBV6-5	15	NA	TRBJ1-6	once	TGTGCCAGCAGTTACTCCGAGGGGGGAAACTCACCCCTCCACTTT	CASSYSEGGNSPLHF
TRBV5-6	18	TRBD2	TRBJ2-2	few	TGTGCCAGCAGCTTGCTATCTAACGTAGCGGGAGTCACCGGGGAGCTGTTTTTT	CASSLLSNVAGVTGELFF
TRBV5-1	16	NA	TRBJ1-1	NA	TGCGCCAGCAGCGGAGGAGGGTGGGGGATGAACACTGAAGCTTTCTTT	CASSGGGWGMNTEAFF
TRBV7-8	15	TRBD1	TRBJ1-6	NA	TGTGCCAGCAGCTTAAGTCACAGGGGGAATTCACCCCTCCACTTT	CASSLSHRGNSPLHF
TRBV27	14	TRBD1	TRBJ2-3	NA	TGTGCCAGCAGAGTGACAGGGGTAATTGATACGCAGTATTTT	CASRVTGVIDTQYF
TRBV6-5	13	NA	TRBJ1-4	NA	TGTGCCAGCAGTAGACAGGCTTGGGAAAAACTGTTTTTT	CASSRQAWEKLFF
TRBV9	15	NA	TRBJ2-5	NA	TGTGCCAGCAGCGTATCTACGGGGCTTCGCGAGACCCAGTACTTC	CASSVSTGLRETQYF
TRBV7-7	15	NA	TRBJ1-3	NA	TGTGCCAGCAGCTTATCTGCGGCACTGGGAACCACCATATATTTT	CASSLSAALGTTIYF
TRBV7-9	17	TRBD2	TRBJ2-3	NA	TGTGCCAGCAGCCAGGCCCCTAGCGGGGTGAGCACAGATACGCAGTATTTT	CASSQAPSGVSTDTQYF
TRBV5-8	13	TRBD1	TRBJ1-1	NA	TGTGCCAGCAGTTGGACAGGGGCTACTGAAGCTTTCTTT	CASSWTGATEAFF
TRBV18	15	NA	TRBJ2-2	NA	TGTGCCAGCTCACCGGCGGAGGGATCCGCCGGGGAGCTGTTTTTT	CASSPAEGSAGELFF
TRBV5-1	19	TRBD2	TRBJ2-3	once	TGCGCCAGCAGCTTTCTCCTAGCGGGGATGGGTGTTAGCACAGATACGCAGTATTTT	CASSFLLAGMGVSTDTQYF
TRBV11-2	13	NA	TRBJ1-1	few	TGTGCCAGCAGCTCAGAGACGGTCACTGAAGCTTTCTTT	CASSSETVTEAFF
TRBV5-4	14	TRBD2	TRBJ2-3	NA	TGTGCCAGCACTCTAGCGGGGGGCACAGATACGCAGTATTTT	CASTLAGGTDTQYF
TRBV11-1	12	NA	TRBJ2-1	NA	TGTGCCAGCATGCGGGCCATCGGGGAGCAGTTCTTC	CASMRAIGEQFF
TRBV7-9	17	TRBD2	TRBJ2-1	NA	TGTGCCAGCAGCGCGCCCGGGACTAGCGGGAGGGTAGATGAGCAGTTCTTC	CASSAPGTSGRVDEQFF
TRBV5-1	14	TRBD2	TRBJ2-7	NA	TGCGCCAGCAGGGTTAGCGGGGGGGCCTACGAGCAGTACTTC	CASRVSGGAYEQYF
TRBV25-1	14	NA	TRBJ1-5	few	TGTGCCAGCAGCCTCTCAGGGAGTGATCAGCCCCAGCATTTT	CASSLSGSDQPQHF
TRBV5-1	15	TRBD2	TRBJ2-1	NA	TGCGCCAGCAGCTTGGAGGCTAGCGGGAGTAATGAGCAGTTCTTC	CASSLEASGSNEQFF
TRBV4-1	14	NA	TRBJ2-7	NA	TGCGCCAGCAGCCAAGAAACACCTAACTACGAGCAGTACTTC	CASSQETPNYEQYF